One T cell receptor beta chain is described in this entry. Genomic DNA (from each subset) was split evenly across several immunoSEQ plates. Replicate sorted-subset PCRs were loaded with approximately 190 ng DNA, 25,000 to 30,000 T cell genomes. Some clones are missing from TCRdb's copy, which holds only in-frame ones; the method was immunoSEQ multiplex PCR. The data show over 95,000 clones, more than 65% seen once. The data stem from a study of shared clonotypes between healthy human individuals. Trimming took 3 bases from V and 2 from J; bases not matched to a gene: 7. Germline-derived CDR1 and CDR2 are SGHRS and YFSETQ. The CDR3 has 16 amino acids.

V and J are TRBV5-1 and TRBJ2-3; TRBD1 agrees at 9 bases. This clonotype was sampled from a woman in her twenties or thirties in good health. What was sequenced was memory CD8+ T cells sorted from blood. Subset described: CD45RO+ cells pooled with CCR7-negative TemRA cells. The CDR3 sequence: CASSSGQGFFTDTQYF. The CDR3 bases are TGCGCCAGCAGCTCAGGACAGGGGTTCTTCACAGATACGCAGTATTTT.